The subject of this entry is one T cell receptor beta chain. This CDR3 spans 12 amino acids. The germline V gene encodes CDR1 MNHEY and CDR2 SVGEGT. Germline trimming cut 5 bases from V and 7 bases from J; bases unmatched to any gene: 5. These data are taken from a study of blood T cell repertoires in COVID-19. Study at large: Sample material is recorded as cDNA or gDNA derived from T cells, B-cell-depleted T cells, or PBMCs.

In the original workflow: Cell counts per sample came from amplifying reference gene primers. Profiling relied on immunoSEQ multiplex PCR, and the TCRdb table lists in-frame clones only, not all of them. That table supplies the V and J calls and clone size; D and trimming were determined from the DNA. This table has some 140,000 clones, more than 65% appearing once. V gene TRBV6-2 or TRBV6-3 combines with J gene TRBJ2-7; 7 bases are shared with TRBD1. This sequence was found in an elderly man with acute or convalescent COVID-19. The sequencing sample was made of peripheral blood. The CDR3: CASSPTGREQYF. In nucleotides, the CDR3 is TGTGCCAGCAGTCCGACAGGGCGGGAGCAGTACTTC.